The sequence of this T cell receptor (beta chain) was determined in a study of T cell responses to AZD1222 COVID-19 vaccine. The CDR3 totals 16 residues. Looked up from germline, CDR1 is SEHNR and CDR2 is FQNEAQ (reference sequence). The V and J ends lost 5 bases and 0 bases, in that order; junction bases with no gene match: 6. TCRdb's table, derived via immunoSEQ multiplex PCR, lists solely in-frame clones and lacks some. The sample shows 130,000 or so clones, over 90% of them seen only once. The TCR originated in an adult in good health. This chain uses TRBV7-9 with TRBJ2-4; 8 nucleotides match TRBD2. The specimen comprised peripheral blood, sampled on day 0 of AZD1222 vaccination. This CDR3 reads CASSLGAGGAKNIQYF. The DNA of the CDR3 is TGTGCCAGCAGCCTGGGGGCGGGAGGAGCCAAAAACATTCAGTACTTC.